The 14 T cell receptor beta chains reported below all come from one sample, sequenced in a study of T cells in Graves' hyperthyroidism and ophthalmopathy. Amplified regions were TCR beta CDR3 sequences from RNA transcripts. The primer set for the first-round RT-PCR of the TCR CDR3 was HTBI. TCRdb reprocessed the multiplex PCR reads with MiXCR, giving one entry per CDR3 protein. The data contain a few hundred thousand distinct CDR3 sequences, around 42% of them singletons. The sequenced sample was peripheral blood or thyroid tissue (not recorded which). The source is a woman younger than 35 with Graves' hyperthyroidism.

The rearrangement links TRBV10-3 to TRBJ1-2, with TRBD1 matching 7 bases. The CDR3 contains 12 residues. From germline, CDR1 is ENHRY and CDR2 SYGVKD. J was trimmed by 8 bases and V by 3 bases; bases with no gene match: 3. CDR3 protein: CAISDGQAGYTF. The CDR3 DNA sequence: TGTGCCATCAGTGACGGACAGGCGGGCTACACCTTC.

V is TRBV13 and J is TRBJ1-1; the D is unclear. V dropped 8 bases and J dropped 1 base, with 11 bases sitting between them. This CDR3 spans 13 amino acids. Per germline, CDR1 PRHDT and CDR2 FYEKMQ (reference sequence). CDR3 amino acids: CASGPAGNTEAFF. The CDR3 bases are TGTGCCAGCGGGCCGGCCGGGAACACTGAAGCTTTCTTT.

This clonotype was detected ten times or more. This chain connects TRBV11-2 to TRBJ2-7; no clear D. From germline, CDR1 is SGHAT and CDR2 FQNNGV. The germline V and J ends were trimmed by 5 bases and 7 bases, with 12 bases remaining between them. This CDR3 has 12 amino acids. The CDR3 protein is CASSPVTPEQYF. Here the CDR3 DNA reads TGTGCCAGCAGCCCCGTGACTCCTGAGCAGTACTTC.

This clonotype came up many times. This chain links TRBV7-2 with TRBJ1-5; no clear D gene. The CDR3 extends over 13 amino acids. With 5 bases removed from V and 5 bases from J, the gap between germline ends came to 10 bases. CDR1 SGHTA and CDR2 FQGNSA come from the germline V gene. The CDR3 bases are TGTGCCAGCAGCCTAGAGGGTTATCAGCCCCAGCATTTT. This translates into CASSLEGYQPQHF.

The J gene is TRBJ2-7, the V gene TRBV10-3; 8 bases agree with TRBD1. The CDR3 totals 15 residues. J gave up 0 bases and V 8 bases, and 9 bases lay outside the gene matches. Germline loops: CDR1 ENHRY, CDR2 SYGVKD. The CDR3: CAISTGVGSSYEQYF. In DNA form, the CDR3 reads TGTGCCATCTCGACAGGGGTGGGTAGCTCCTACGAGCAGTACTTC.

This clonotype was recorded many times. The V and J genes are TRBV5-1 and TRBJ2-7, with D possibly TRBD1 on 5 matching bases. Germline-derived CDR1 and CDR2 are SGHRS and YFSETQ. The V gene lost 0 bases and the J gene lost 3 bases, with 13 bases spanning the gap. The CDR3 has 15 residues. For the CDR3, the DNA is TGCGCCAGCAGCTTGGGACACAGCAGGGACTACGAGCAGTACTTC. Translating it yields CASSLGHSRDYEQYF.

In this sample, this clonotype turned up many times. The V gene is TRBV7-2, the J gene TRBJ1-3; D possibly corresponds to TRBD1 (5 bases). Trimming removed 5 bases at V and 0 bases at J, with 20 bases between. The CDR3 runs to 18 residues. CDR1 and CDR2 (germline): SGHTA, FQGNSA. The CDR3 is CASSPYWPGRSSGNTIYF. The CDR3 nucleotides are TGTGCCAGCAGCCCCTACTGGCCGGGACGGAGCTCTGGAAACACCATATATTTT.

This clonotype was recorded at least ten times. The chain couples TRBV20-1 to TRBJ2-7; 14 nucleotides match TRBD2. CDR1 and CDR2 (germline): DFQATT, SNEGSKA (reference sequence). The CDR3 has 15 amino acids. Unmatched junction bases numbered 8, after V lost 3 bases and J lost 7 bases. In DNA form, the CDR3 reads TGCAGTGCTAGTATGTCCGGGACTAGCGGGAGTGAGCAGTACTTC. This translates into CSASMSGTSGSEQYF.

The rearrangement links TRBV27 to TRBJ2-7; 7 bases match TRBD1. The CDR3 runs 19 residues. V lost 1 base and J lost 3; bases outside the gene matches: 18. Germline V gives CDR1 MNHEY, CDR2 SMNVEV (reference sequence). Written as DNA, the CDR3 is TGTGCCAGCAGTTTATACTCCCCCGGGACAGCGCAATATGGCTACGAGCAGTACTTC. Translated, it gives CASSLYSPGTAQYGYEQYF.

This clonotype was picked up many times. The chain couples TRBV19 to TRBJ2-5, with 8 bases that match TRBD1. The CDR3 length is 16 residues. In germline, CDR1 is LNHDA, CDR2 SQIVND (reference sequence). The ends lost 7 bases at V and 4 bases at J; junction bases unmatched: 14. In nucleotides, the CDR3 is TGTGCCAGTAAACCTCACCCCCGGGACAGGAGAGAGACCCAGTACTTC. Translating it yields CASKPHPRDRRETQYF.

In its sample, this clonotype was seen many times. The chain carries TRBV2 and TRBJ2-5, with TRBD1 as a possible D gene (5 bases). Germline CDR1 reads SNHLY; CDR2 reads FYNNEI. Trimming removed 7 bases from V and 5 bases from J, with 8 bases in between. CDR3 length: 11 residues. For the CDR3, the DNA is TGTGCCAGCATAAAGGGGGAGACCCAGTACTTC. Protein sequence: CASIKGETQYF.

The rearrangement joins TRBV7-8 to TRBJ2-5; D may match TRBD1 or TRBD2 (5 bases each). The CDR3 totals 16 residues. V shed 5 bases and J shed 2 bases, with 18 bases lying between them. CDR1 SGHVS and CDR2 FQNEAQ come from the germline V gene. CDR3 region: CASSPGDWGNQETQYF. The CDR3 DNA sequence: TGTGCCAGCAGCCCTGGCGATTGGGGGAATCAAGAGACCCAGTACTTC.

The chain employs TRBV12-3 or TRBV12-4 and TRBJ1-6, with D possibly TRBD1 on 6 matching bases. The length of the CDR3 is 14 residues. V lost 5 bases and J 1 base, leaving 6 bases between the germline ends. The CDR3 spells CASSQGSYNSPLHF. The CDR3 DNA follows: TGTGCCAGCAGTCAGGGGTCCTATAATTCACCCCTCCACTTT.

The V and J genes are TRBV24-1 and TRBJ1-2, with a weak D call TRBD1 (5 bases). The CDR3 is 13 amino acids. The germline V gene encodes CDR1 KGHDR and CDR2 SFDVKD. V gave up 9 bases and J gave up 3 bases, with 13 bases separating them. The CDR3 nucleotides read TGTGCCACCCCTCCTTGGGGGGACTATGGCTACACCTTC. As protein: CATPPWGDYGYTF.